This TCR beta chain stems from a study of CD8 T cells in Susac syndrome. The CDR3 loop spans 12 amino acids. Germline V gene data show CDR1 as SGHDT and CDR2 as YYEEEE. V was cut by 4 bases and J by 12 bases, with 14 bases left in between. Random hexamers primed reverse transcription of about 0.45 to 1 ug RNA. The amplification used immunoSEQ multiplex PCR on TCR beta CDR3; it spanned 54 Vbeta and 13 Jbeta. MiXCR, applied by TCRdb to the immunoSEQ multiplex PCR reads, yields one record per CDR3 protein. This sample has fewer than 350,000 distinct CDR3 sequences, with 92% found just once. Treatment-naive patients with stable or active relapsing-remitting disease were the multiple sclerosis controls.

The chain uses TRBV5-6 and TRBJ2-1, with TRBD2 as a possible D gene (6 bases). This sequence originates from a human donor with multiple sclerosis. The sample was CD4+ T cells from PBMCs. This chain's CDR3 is CASSTPPGGQFF. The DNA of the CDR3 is TGTGCCAGCAGCACCCCGCCCGGGGGGCAGTTCTTC.